This entry lists 8 T cell receptor beta chains sequenced from one sample in a study of tumor-infiltrating lymphocytes in glioblastoma multiforme. Multiple V-beta primers and a C-beta primer amplified TCRB from RNA. MiXCR, run by TCRdb on the multiplex PCR reads, gives a single entry per CDR3 protein. This repertoire shows about 12,000 distinct CDR3 sequences, roughly 68% found once; its top ten account for 29%. Sequenced material: brain tumor tissue. The source of these receptors is a male donor with glioblastoma.

J is TRBJ2-7 and V is TRBV6-1; no reliable D call. V was shortened by 4 bases and J by 3 bases, with 10 bases between the two germline ends. CDR3 size: 13 residues. CDR1 is MNHNS and CDR2 is SASEGT in the germline V gene. The chain's CDR3 is CASSAADRYEQYF. The CDR3 nucleotides are TGTGCCAGCAGTGCTGCAGACCGCTACGAGCAGTACTTC.

The CDR3 DNA reads as TGTGCCAGCAGCGGCGACATTGGAACTAGCGGAACCTACAATGAGCAGTTCTTC. Translated: CASSGDIGTSGTYNEQFF. V gene TRBV11-2 combines with J gene TRBJ2-1; TRBD2 aligns across 8 bases. V lost 5 bases to trimming and J lost 2 bases; unmatched junction nucleotides: 14. This CDR3 contains 18 residues. Germline V CDR1 and CDR2: SGHAT, FQNNGV.

This clonotype has a count of ten or more. This CDR3 reads CASSPPGRVGNEQFF. The CDR3 nucleotides read TGTGCCAGCAGCCCCCCAGGAAGGGTCGGCAATGAGCAGTTCTTC. The rearrangement uses TRBV7-9 and TRBJ2-1; D remains unclear. The CDR3 extends over 15 amino acids. The V and J ends lost 5 bases and 6 bases respectively, with 17 bases between them. CDR1 and CDR2 from the germline V gene are SEHNR and FQNEAQ (reference sequence).

This clonotype was found a few times. The rearrangement uses TRBV11-3 and TRBJ2-5; possible D gene TRBD2, 5 bases. Germline loops: CDR1 SGHNT, CDR2 YENEEA. Trimming took off 3 bases at V and 4 bases at J, with 24 bases between the two ends. CDR3 length equals 18 residues. Here the CDR3 reads CASSFSRKGLSEGETQYF. The CDR3 nucleotides read TGTGCCAGCAGCTTCTCTAGGAAGGGCCTAAGCGAGGGAGAGACCCAGTACTTC. Complete variable domain (other parts from reference TRBV11-3 and TRBJ2-5): EAGVVQSPRYKIIEKKQPVAFWCNPISGHNTLYWYLQNLGQGPELLIRYENEEAVDDSQLPKDRFSAERLKGVDSTLKIQPAELGDSAVYLCASSFSRKGLSEGETQYFGPGTRLLVL.

The V call is TRBV11-2, the J call TRBJ2-1; D not certain. The CDR3 has 17 residues. Germline CDR1 is SGHAT and CDR2 is FQNNGV. The germline V and J ends were trimmed by 1 base and 2 bases, with 15 bases remaining between them. The CDR3 nucleotides read TGTGCCAGCAGCTTAGGCCGGACCAACCCCACCTACAATGAGCAGTTCTTC. This codes for CASSLGRTNPTYNEQFF.

This clonotype has at least ten counts. The gene calls are TRBV11-2 and TRBJ2-7; 7 nucleotides agree with TRBD1. Germline CDR1 reads SGHAT; CDR2 reads FQNNGV. Trimming took 4 bases from V and 5 from J; bases not matched to a gene: 5. The CDR3 has 13 residues. CDR3: CASSSYTGDEQYF. CDR3 DNA: TGTGCCAGCAGCTCCTATACAGGGGACGAGCAGTACTTC.

Of note for this clonotype: Since no conserved phenylalanine or tryptophan closes the CDR3, a read error is the likely cause. The chain links TRBV6-1 to TRBJ2-7, with D perhaps assigned TRBD1 or TRBD2 (5 bases each). In germline, CDR1 is MNHNS, CDR2 SASEGT. The CDR3 is 16 amino acids. The CDR3 here is CASSAHKVAGTYKQYS. CDR3 in DNA: TGTGCCAGCAGTGCCCACAAAGTAGCTGGGACCTACAAGCAGTACTCC.

The chain has TRBV5-8 and TRBJ2-2; D is perhaps TRBD1 (5 bases). The germline CDR1 and CDR2 sequences are SGHTS and YDEGEE. Trimming pared 9 bases from V and 4 bases from J, leaving 16 bases between. The CDR3 extends over 14 amino acids. CDR3 DNA sequence: TGTGCCAACCACAGGACATTTAGCACCGGGGAGCTGTTTTTT. Its translation is CANHRTFSTGELFF.